There are many counts of the clone carrying this TCR beta chain. The antigen is undetermined. The sample belongs to a study of breast tumors, draining lymph nodes, adjacent tissues. Study results and limitations: Data fit most tumor T cells coming from lymph node, expanding in tumor. Tumor repertoires ranked between lymph nodes and nontumor tissue in diversity, with V and J gene preferences.

Germline V CDR1 and CDR2: MNHNS, SASEGT. V was pared by 9 bases and J by 3 bases, with 9 bases between. CDR3 length: 12 residues. Axillary draining lymph nodes of breast cancer patients supplied the node samples. TCRdb reprocessed the multiplex PCR reads with MiXCR, giving one entry per CDR3 protein. The table records about 230,000 distinct CDR3 sequences, approximately 31% of them present only once. The chain has TRBV6-1 and TRBJ1-5; unclear D gene. The clonotype originates from a female donor with breast cancer. Some clones in this sample may be carry-over from other donors' samples. What was sequenced was axillary lymph node tissue. The CDR3 region has the DNA TGTGCCAGTTCGGTTTTCAATCAGCCCCAGCATTTT. This encodes CASSVFNQPQHF.